The sample holds a few counts of the clone carrying this T cell receptor (beta chain). Its antigen is unknown. For every donor, a draw yielded ten milliliters of peripheral blood. A second PCR, run for about 6 to 12 cycles, used a sample-barcoded 5' primer plus a J-beta primer mix. A single record per CDR3 protein comes from TCRdb applying MiXCR to the 5' RACE reads. The table records hundreds of thousands of distinct CDR3 sequences, about 30% of them present only once. The data stem from a study of blood T cells in healthy people across ages. V lost 4 bases, J lost 6 bases, and 10 bases lay in between. The CDR3 is 14 residues long. Germline CDR1 reads MNHEY; CDR2 reads SVGAGI. Notes on the study in general: Older individuals had lower TCR beta diversity per million T cells (the decline was roughly linear). Estimates drawn from one million T cells were deemed to understate diversity.

The TCR was taken from an elderly woman in good health. V and J are TRBV6-5 and TRBJ1-6; D ambiguous. Sample: blood. The DNA of the CDR3 is TGTGCCAGCAGTTCCCGGGTCCCTAATTCACCCCTCCACTTT. Translating gives CASSSRVPNSPLHF.